This T cell receptor (beta chain) was found in a study of T cells in tuberculosis. Study-wide background: Within 7 days of starting treatment, or before, PBMC were stored. Study conclusions and caveats: GMM-specific TCRs were nearer to active tuberculosis alpha repertoires, suggesting expansion. Active tuberculosis patients had shorter CDR3-alpha; the beta difference was nonsignificant.

CDR1 and CDR2 (germline): SGHDN, FVKESK. Trimming cost V 2 bases and J 3 bases, with 7 bases left between them. The CDR3 length is 13 residues. To note about this clone: Its matching antigen is unknown.

Sequenced by immunoSEQ multiplex PCR; TCRdb stores in-frame clones only, minus some. The table has approximately 34,000 clones, approximately 90% seen once. Noted time point: new active TB diagnosis, blood taken before or within 7 days of starting treatment. The receptor comes from an adult with tuberculosis. V and J are TRBV14 and TRBJ1-1, with D hard to call. Source: PBMCs, taken at tuberculosis diagnosis. CDR3 protein: CASSQYTDTEAFF. The CDR3 region has the DNA TGTGCCAGCAGCCAATACACAGACACTGAAGCTTTCTTT.